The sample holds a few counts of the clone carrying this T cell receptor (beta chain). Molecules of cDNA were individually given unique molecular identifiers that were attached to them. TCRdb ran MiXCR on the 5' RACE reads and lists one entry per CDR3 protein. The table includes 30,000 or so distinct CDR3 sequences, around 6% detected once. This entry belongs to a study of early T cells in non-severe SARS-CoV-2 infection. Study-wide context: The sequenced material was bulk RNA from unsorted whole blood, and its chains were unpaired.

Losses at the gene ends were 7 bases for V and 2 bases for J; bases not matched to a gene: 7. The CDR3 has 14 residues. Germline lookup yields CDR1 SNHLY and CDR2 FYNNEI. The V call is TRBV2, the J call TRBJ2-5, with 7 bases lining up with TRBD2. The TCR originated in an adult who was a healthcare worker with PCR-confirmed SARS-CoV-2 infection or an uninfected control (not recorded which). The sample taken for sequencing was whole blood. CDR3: CASTLSSGQETQYF. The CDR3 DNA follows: TGTGCCAGCACCCTTTCTAGCGGTCAAGAGACCCAGTACTTC.